This note documents a single TCR beta chain sequence. The CDR3 sequence is 14 residues long. Trimming removed 0 bases from V and 4 bases from J; junction bases left unmatched: 2. Germline CDR1 MNHEY, CDR2 SVGAGI. This entry belongs to a study of technical replicates of blood from a handful of donors. The method was immunoSEQ multiplex PCR; TCRdb's version includes in-frame clones alone and lacks a portion of them. The repertoire holds 60,000 to 80,000 clones, with roughly 90% as singletons. Sequencing was performed on PBMCs. The sequence was collected from a human donor in good health. Some clones in this sample may be carry-over from other donors' samples. This chain joins TRBV6-5 and TRBJ1-2, with 7 nucleotides matching TRBD1. The CDR3: CASSYSDRAYGYTF. CDR3 DNA: TGTGCCAGCAGTTACTCAGACAGGGCCTATGGCTACACCTTC.